These 24 T cell receptor beta chains came from one sample sequenced in a study of early T cells in non-severe SARS-CoV-2 infection. From the 5' RACE reads, TCRdb called clonotypes with MiXCR, one entry per CDR3 protein. This table holds around 63,000 distinct CDR3 sequences, roughly 10% found once. The sample was whole blood, taken at baseline. All receptors come from an adult who was a healthcare worker with PCR-confirmed SARS-CoV-2 infection or an uninfected control (not recorded which).

In its sample, this clonotype was seen many times. The DNA is omitted, as the CDR3 cannot be located on it reliably, and the CDR3 follows TCRdb's listing. V gene TRBV7-5 combines with J gene TRBJ2-7; TRBD2, the table's D call, lacks a check against the DNA. TRBV7-5 is a pseudogene segment. Both ends counted, the CDR3 spans 19 residues. CDR3 amino acids: CISVPETKPLAGDPYEQYF.

The chain employs TRBV10-3 and TRBJ2-3, with D possibly TRBD2 on 6 matching bases. CDR3 size: 15 residues. In germline, CDR1 is ENHRY, CDR2 SYGVKD. Trimming shortened V by 11 bases and J by 1 base, and 19 bases separated the two germline ends. The CDR3 loop is CASQVEGKRTDTQYF. The CDR3 DNA is TGTGCCTCCCAGGTGGAGGGTAAACGCACAGATACGCAGTATTTT.

A single count supports this clonotype. The chain recombines TRBV6-1 with TRBJ2-7, with D possibly being TRBD1 (6 bases). Per germline, CDR1 MNHNS and CDR2 SASEGT. V gave up 4 bases and J gave up 7 bases, with 20 bases separating them. CDR3 length: 15 amino acids. The CDR3, as DNA: TGTGCCAGCAGTGGACACCGATCTTTAGGGGGAGAGCAGTACTTC. Translating gives CASSGHRSLGGEQYF.

The gene calls are TRBV29-1 and TRBJ1-2; D not certain. The CDR3 is 12 residues long. V was trimmed by 4 bases and J by 4 bases, leaving 10 bases between them. CDR1 is SQVTM and CDR2 is ANQGSEA in the germline V gene. CDR3 DNA sequence: TGCAGCGTTGTTTATAACCCCTATGGCTACACCTTC. This translates into CSVVYNPYGYTF.

The table lists this clonotype with many counts. The CDR3 reads CASSPGSNSGNTIYF. The CDR3, as DNA: TGCGCCAGCAGCCCTGGATCTAACTCTGGAAACACCATATATTTT. The genes are TRBV5-1 and TRBJ1-3; D uncertain. Germline V gene data show CDR1 as SGHRS and CDR2 as YFSETQ. CDR3 length: 15 residues. The V end was cut by 4 bases, the J end by 0 bases, with 11 bases between.

The chain recombines TRBV9 with TRBJ1-3; D might be TRBD1 (5 bases). Trimming pared 2 bases from V and 8 bases from J, leaving 23 bases between. The germline V gene encodes CDR1 SGDLS and CDR2 YYNGEE. The CDR3 has 17 residues. CDR3 in DNA: TGTGCCAGCAGCGTGGGGACGACTTCTGGGGGGTCCGACACCATATATTTT. It specifies CASSVGTTSGGSDTIYF.

There are many counts of this clonotype. The V call is TRBV19, the J call TRBJ2-3; 9 positions match TRBD1. Germline loops: CDR1 LNHDA, CDR2 SQIVND (reference sequence). The CDR3 runs 22 residues. V was clipped by 1 base and J by 0 bases; unmatched bases: 20. The CDR3 reads CASSIGDRQGGITPVSTDTQYF. CDR3 sequence (DNA): TGTGCCAGTAGTATAGGGGATCGACAGGGGGGAATTACCCCGGTGAGCACAGATACGCAGTATTTT.

In this sample, this clonotype turned up many times. The gene calls are TRBV20-1 and TRBJ1-5; D perhaps matches TRBD1 (5 bases). V dropped 0 bases and J dropped 2 bases, with 14 bases sitting between them. The germline gives CDR1 DFQATT, CDR2 SNEGSKA (reference sequence). The CDR3 is 16 residues long. The CDR3 DNA reads TGCAGTGCTAGAGATAGCTCCAGGGCGGGCAATCAGCCCCAGCATTTT. Protein product: CSARDSSRAGNQPQHF.

This clonotype was seen ten or more times. The chain recombines TRBV28 with TRBJ2-1; 8 bases match TRBD1. The germline V gene has CDR1 MDHEN and CDR2 SYDVKM. The CDR3 sequence is 17 residues long. V lost 5 bases and J lost 6; bases outside the gene matches: 15. In DNA, the CDR3 is TGTGCCAGCAGTGGAGGACAGGGTATGAGGTTTGGCAATGAGCAGTTCTTC. Translating gives CASSGGQGMRFGNEQFF.

This clonotype was counted at least ten times. The chain couples TRBV12-3 or TRBV12-4 to TRBJ2-7, with D perhaps assigned TRBD1 or TRBD2 (5 bases each). The CDR3 has 13 amino acids. Trimming removed 5 bases at V and 3 bases at J, with 11 bases between. CDR3 sequence reads: CASSPLRGYEQYF. The CDR3 nucleotides are TGTGCCAGCAGTCCTCTGAGGGGCTACGAGCAGTACTTC.

In this sample, this clonotype turned up a few times. V gene TRBV6-2 or TRBV6-3 combines with J gene TRBJ1-1; 9 bases match TRBD1. Germline values: CDR1 MNHEY, CDR2 SVGEGT. The ends lost 6 bases at V and 4 bases at J; junction bases unmatched: 6. The CDR3 covers 14 residues. The CDR3 DNA is TGTGCCAGCAGGGTCTACAGGGGGCGCACTGAAGCTTTCTTT. Protein sequence: CASRVYRGRTEAFF.

The chain recombines TRBV28 with TRBJ2-7; D unresolved. Trimming took off 6 bases at V and 5 bases at J, with 14 bases between the two ends. Germline assignment: CDR1 MDHEN and CDR2 SYDVKM. The CDR3 is 13 residues long. Here the CDR3 reads CASRPQATNEQYF. DNA for the CDR3: TGTGCCAGCAGGCCCCAGGCTACTAACGAGCAGTACTTC.

This clonotype occurred a few times. The rearrangement uses TRBV7-2 and TRBJ1-1, with unresolved D. The CDR3 extends over 12 amino acids. V was shortened by 1 base and J by 10 bases, with 10 bases between the two germline ends. CDR1 is SGHTA and CDR2 is FQGNSA in the germline V gene. The CDR3 protein is CASSLGLLPAFF. The CDR3 coding sequence is TGTGCCAGCAGCTTAGGACTTCTTCCAGCTTTCTTT.

This clonotype was seen many times. The V and J genes are TRBV27 and TRBJ1-2; D unresolved. Per germline, CDR1 MNHEY and CDR2 SMNVEV (reference sequence). CDR3 length: 12 residues. Trimming took off 6 bases at V and 9 bases at J, with 14 bases between the two ends. CDR3 loop: CASSEDGYRYTF. CDR3 nucleotide sequence: TGTGCCAGCAGCGAGGACGGCTACCGCTACACCTTC.

This clonotype was counted a few times. J is TRBJ2-1 and V is TRBV25-1, with TRBD2 as a possible D gene (6 bases). The CDR3 is 13 residues long. V gave up 6 bases and J gave up 0 bases, with 6 bases separating them. CDR1 MGHDK and CDR2 SYGVNS come from the germline V gene. The CDR3 here is CASSGSSYNEQFF. The CDR3 bases are TGTGCCAGCAGCGGGAGCTCCTACAATGAGCAGTTCTTC.

This clonotype was counted at least ten times. V and J are TRBV6-2 or TRBV6-3 and TRBJ1-4, with TRBD1 matching over 7 bases. Germline CDR1 MNHEY, CDR2 SVGEGT. The trim removed 6 bases at V and 10 bases at J, leaving 11 bases unmatched. The CDR3 contains 14 residues. CDR3 nucleotides: TGTGCCAGCAGAGCCGGGACAGCGGAGGGAAAACTGTTTTTT. Protein: CASRAGTAEGKLFF.

This clonotype was counted between two and nine times. V usage is TRBV6-2 or TRBV6-3 and J usage is TRBJ2-7, with D unclear. Germline lookup yields CDR1 MNHEY and CDR2 SVGEGT. Trimming pared 2 bases from V and 6 bases from J, leaving 8 bases between. The CDR3 extends over 12 amino acids. CDR3 nucleotide sequence: TGTGCCAGCAGTTACAGGGCCAGCGAGCAGTACTTC. Its translation is CASSYRASEQYF.

At least ten counts were recorded for this clonotype. The gene calls are TRBV19 and TRBJ2-7; D uncertain. V shed 5 bases and J shed 3 bases, with 14 bases lying between them. The CDR3 covers 14 residues. The germline gives CDR1 LNHDA, CDR2 SQIVND (reference sequence). The CDR3 sequence: CASSGRIFGYEQYF. CDR3 nucleotide sequence: TGTGCCAGTAGTGGCAGGATCTTTGGCTACGAGCAGTACTTC.

This clonotype came up many times. The genes are TRBV5-5 and TRBJ1-1, with D unresolved. This CDR3 spans 15 amino acids. Germline V gene data show CDR1 as SGHKS and CDR2 as YYEKEE (reference sequence). Trimming took 0 bases from V and 0 from J, leaving 9 bases between them. This CDR3 reads CASSLARRMNTEAFF. The CDR3 region has the DNA TGTGCCAGCAGCTTGGCCCGGAGAATGAACACTGAAGCTTTCTTT.

Only a few counts were recorded for this clonotype. V is TRBV2 and J is TRBJ2-3; D is possibly TRBD1 (6 bases). There are 17 residues in the CDR3. The germline V and J ends were trimmed by 5 bases and 0 bases, with 18 bases remaining between them. The germline CDR1 and CDR2 sequences are SNHLY and FYNNEI. The CDR3 protein is CASSRSIQGFSTDTQYF. CDR3 nucleotides: TGTGCCAGCAGTCGCTCGATACAGGGATTTAGCACAGATACGCAGTATTTT.

A few counts support this clonotype. This sequence joins TRBV5-4 and TRBJ2-7; D uncertain. Per germline, CDR1 SGHNT and CDR2 YYREEE (reference sequence). The V end was cut by 4 bases, the J end by 6 bases, with 17 bases between. This CDR3 is 14 amino acids long. The CDR3 region has the DNA TGTGCCAGCAGCCCTGACTCAATTAGTCCCGAGCAGTACTTC. Protein product: CASSPDSISPEQYF. The variable domain in full, completed from reference TRBV5-4 and TRBJ2-7, reads ETGVTQSPTHLIKTRGQQVTLRCSSQSGHNTVSWYQQALGQGPQFIFQYYREEENGRGNFPPRFSGLQFPNYSSELNVNALELDDSALYLCASSPDSISPEQYFGPGTRLTVT.

This clonotype was recorded a few times. This chain links TRBV7-2 with TRBJ2-5; D is undetermined. Between the trimmed V and J ends, which lost 6 bases and 3 bases, there was a span of 11 bases. Per the germline V gene, CDR1 is SGHTA and CDR2 is FQGNSA. This CDR3 region has 13 residues. CDR3 coding DNA: TGTGCCAGCAGTGTAGGGCAGAAAGAGACCCAGTACTTC. It specifies CASSVGQKETQYF.

In this sample, this clonotype turned up a few times. The chain combines TRBV7-8 with TRBJ2-1; 7 positions agree with TRBD2. CDR1 and CDR2 (germline): SGHVS, FQNEAQ. The CDR3 runs to 15 residues. The V and J ends lost 6 bases and 9 bases, in that order; junction bases with no gene match: 14. The CDR3 reads CASRPATRELGEQFF. The CDR3 DNA reads as TGTGCCAGCAGACCGGCCACGCGGGAGTTGGGTGAGCAGTTCTTC.

The sample holds many counts of this clonotype. The J gene is TRBJ2-1, the V gene TRBV6-6; D gene ambiguous. With 5 bases removed from V and 8 bases from J, the gap between germline ends came to 7 bases. This CDR3 has 11 residues. CDR1 MNHNY and CDR2 SVGAGI come from the germline V gene (reference sequence). In nucleotides, the CDR3 is TGTGCCAGCAGTATTACCCATGAGCAGTTCTTC. Translating it yields CASSITHEQFF.